This entry lists 28 T cell receptor beta chains sequenced from one sample in a study of shared clonotypes between healthy human individuals. Only in-frame clones appear in the TCRdb table, and some are missing; sequencing was by immunoSEQ multiplex PCR. The table shows roughly 1 million clones, with approximately 72% occurring only once. The sequenced sample consisted of memory CD4+ T cells sorted from blood. Subset indicated: CD45RA-negative fraction. These receptors came from a man aged 18 to 30 in good health.

V is TRBV4-2 and J is TRBJ2-5, with D uncertain. V was pared by 1 base and J by 5 bases, with 17 bases between. Germline CDR1 reads LGHNA; CDR2 reads YNFKEQ. CDR3 size: 16 residues. In DNA form, the CDR3 reads TGTGCCAGCAGCCAAGGTGTGATTCCAAATCAGGAGACCCAGTACTTC. Amino acid sequence: CASSQGVIPNQETQYF.

V gene TRBV5-1 combines with J gene TRBJ2-3, with D possibly TRBD1 on 6 matching bases. Germline CDR1 reads SGHRS; CDR2 reads YFSETQ. With 2 bases removed from V and 3 bases from J, the gap between germline ends came to 13 bases. The CDR3 is made up of 15 amino acids. CDR3 protein: CASSLQGSTTDTQYF. CDR3 coding DNA: TGCGCCAGCAGCTTACAGGGCTCAACGACAGATACGCAGTATTTT.

The chain carries TRBV7-2 and TRBJ1-2; possible D gene TRBD1, 5 bases. The V gene's germline CDR1 is SGHTA and CDR2 FQGNSA. V was pared by 4 bases and J by 2 bases, with 5 bases between. This CDR3 region has 12 residues. The CDR3 sequence: CASSYRNYGYTF. The CDR3 nucleotides are TGTGCCAGCAGCTACAGGAACTATGGCTACACCTTC.

This chain links TRBV7-9 with TRBJ2-3; no reliable D call. This CDR3 comprises 13 residues. Trimming removed 2 bases at V and 5 bases at J, with 8 bases between. Germline V gene data show CDR1 as SEHNR and CDR2 as FQNEAQ (reference sequence). CDR3 region: CASSLTGIDTQYF. DNA of the CDR3: TGTGCCAGCAGCTTAACGGGCATAGATACGCAGTATTTT.

The chain joins TRBV6-5 to TRBJ1-4, with TRBD1 matching over 8 bases. V lost 5 bases, J lost 5 bases, and 1 base stayed unmatched. The CDR3 length is 13 residues. Germline V gene sequence: CDR1 MNHEY, CDR2 SVGAGI. This chain's CDR3 is CASSNRGNEKLFF. DNA for the CDR3: TGTGCCAGCAGTAACAGGGGGAATGAAAAACTGTTTTTT.

The chain couples TRBV6-1 to TRBJ1-6; 10 nucleotides match TRBD1. The CDR3 sequence is 14 residues long. Germline CDR1 reads MNHNS; CDR2 reads SASEGT. Trimming cost V 5 bases and J 11 bases; bases outside gene matches: 6. The CDR3 nucleotides are TGTGCCAGCAGTTTGCGACAGGGGGCCGCACCCCTCCACTTT. This sequence encodes CASSLRQGAAPLHF.

This clone was picked up one time. CDR3 sequence reads: CASSLALGAATEAFF. The CDR3, as DNA: TGCGCCAGCAGCTTGGCCTTGGGGGCGGCCACTGAAGCTTTCTTT. This sequence joins TRBV5-1 and TRBJ1-1, with D tentatively TRBD1 (6 bases). Germline loops: CDR1 SGHRS, CDR2 YFSETQ. The CDR3 extends over 15 amino acids. Trimming left V 0 bases short and J 4 bases short, with 13 bases between.

On this clone itself: The same CDR3 arises from other DNA sequences in this sample as well. The rearrangement joins TRBV27 to TRBJ1-2; the D is unclear. The CDR3 has 13 amino acids. V gave up 5 bases and J gave up 2 bases, with 9 bases separating them. Germline CDR1 and CDR2: MNHEY and SMNVEV (reference sequence). Here the CDR3 DNA reads TGTGCCAGCAGTAGGACGGAGAACTATGGCTACACCTTC. This codes for CASSRTENYGYTF.

This chain joins TRBV11-2 and TRBJ1-3; 8 nucleotides match TRBD1. Germline V gene lookup returns CDR1 SGHAT and CDR2 FQNNGV. The CDR3 covers 12 residues. The V segment lost 2 bases and the J segment 12 bases; nucleotides outside the gene matches: 3. CDR3 in amino acids: CASSLQGAGIYF. CDR3 in DNA: TGTGCCAGCAGCTTACAGGGGGCTGGCATATATTTT.

The chain couples TRBV6-5 to TRBJ2-2; D remains unclear. CDR1 is MNHEY and CDR2 is SVGAGI in the germline V gene. V gave up 5 bases and J gave up 6 bases, with 7 bases separating them. The CDR3 sequence is 12 residues long. Written as DNA, the CDR3 is TGTGCCAGCAGTGGATTTGCCGGGGAGCTGTTTTTT. Its translation is CASSGFAGELFF.

This clone occurred once. This chain connects TRBV7-2 to TRBJ2-1; D perhaps matches TRBD1 (6 bases). The length of the CDR3 is 15 residues. Germline lookup yields CDR1 SGHTA and CDR2 FQGNSA. With 1 base removed from V and 2 bases from J, the gap between germline ends came to 9 bases. The DNA for the CDR3 is TGTGCCAGCAGCTTAGAACAGGGCACCTACAATGAGCAGTTCTTC. This codes for CASSLEQGTYNEQFF.

To note about this clone: Other DNA variants within this sample encode the same CDR3. This chain uses TRBV7-2 with TRBJ1-2, with D unclear. The V gene's germline CDR1 is SGHTA and CDR2 FQGNSA. The ends were cut back, 1 base at V and 0 bases at J, with 6 bases in the middle. There are 14 residues in the CDR3. The CDR3, as DNA: TGTGCCAGCAGCTTAGAGGGAGCTAACTATGGCTACACCTTC. This codes for CASSLEGANYGYTF.

The V and J genes are TRBV10-3 and TRBJ1-5, with D possibly matching TRBD1 (6 bases). Trimming pared 3 bases from V and 2 bases from J, leaving 11 bases between. The germline gives CDR1 ENHRY, CDR2 SYGVKD. The CDR3 loop spans 15 amino acids. The CDR3 protein is CAISDQGLGNQPQHF. DNA of the CDR3: TGTGCCATCAGTGATCAGGGGTTAGGCAATCAGCCCCAGCATTTT.

The chain links TRBV11-2 to TRBJ2-1; 12 positions agree with TRBD2. Germline V gene lookup returns CDR1 SGHAT and CDR2 FQNNGV. Trimming took 2 bases from V and 5 from J; bases not matched to a gene: 7. CDR3 size: 17 residues. Here the CDR3 reads CASSLSGTSGLNNEQFF. The CDR3 DNA is TGTGCCAGCAGCTTATCCGGGACTAGCGGGTTGAACAATGAGCAGTTCTTC.

A word on this clone: This sample includes further DNA sequences coding for the same CDR3. The chain joins TRBV7-8 to TRBJ1-5; D not certain. The CDR3 length is 12 residues. CDR1 and CDR2 (germline): SGHVS, FQNEAQ. V was clipped by 0 bases and J by 7 bases, with 4 bases between them. In nucleotides, the CDR3 is TGTGCCAGCAGCTTAGCGGGGCAGCCCCAGCATTTT. This sequence encodes CASSLAGQPQHF.

This clone was detected once. The V call is TRBV30, the J call TRBJ2-6, with a weak D call TRBD2 (5 bases). Germline V gene lookup returns CDR1 GTSNPN and CDR2 SVGIG (reference sequence). The CDR3 is 17 amino acids. V dropped 3 bases and J dropped 1 base, with 16 bases sitting between them. The CDR3 here is CAWRIRAGGSGANVLTF. The CDR3 bases are TGTGCCTGGAGGATCCGTGCTGGCGGGTCTGGGGCCAACGTCCTGACTTTC.

The J gene is TRBJ1-5, the V gene TRBV14, with 7 bases that match TRBD1. CDR3 length: 17 amino acids. CDR1 and CDR2 from the germline V gene are SGHDN and FVKESK. Trimming removed 2 bases from V and 7 bases from J; junction bases left unmatched: 14. The CDR3 DNA is TGTGCCAGCAGCCAAATCCGCCGGGACAGAGAAGGGCAGCCCCAGCATTTT. Amino acids: CASSQIRRDREGQPQHF.

The chain recombines TRBV6-1 with TRBJ2-6, with D uncertain. The CDR3 is 18 residues long. V lost 2 bases, J lost 0 bases, and 14 bases lay in between. Germline V gene lookup returns CDR1 MNHNS and CDR2 SASEGT. This CDR3 reads CASSEKQLMSSGANVLTF. The DNA for the CDR3 is TGTGCCAGCAGTGAAAAGCAGTTAATGAGCTCTGGGGCCAACGTCCTGACTTTC.

This rearrangement joins TRBV27 to TRBJ2-7; the match to TRBD2 covers 9 bases. Trimming removed 3 bases from V and 5 bases from J; junction bases left unmatched: 8. CDR1 is MNHEY, CDR2 SMNVEV, per germline (reference sequence). The CDR3 is 15 residues long. The CDR3, as DNA: TGTGCCAGCAGTTTCCCGGGACTAGCCTCACACGAGCAGTACTTC. It is translated as CASSFPGLASHEQYF.

CDR3 region: CAWNSGRDEQYF. The CDR3 bases are TGTGCCTGGAATTCTGGCAGGGACGAGCAGTACTTC. V usage is TRBV30 and J usage is TRBJ2-7; tentatively, D is TRBD1 (5 bases). The CDR3 totals 12 residues. V was cut by 4 bases and J by 5 bases, with 12 bases left in between. Germline V gives CDR1 GTSNPN, CDR2 SVGIG (reference sequence).

The chain combines TRBV29-1 with TRBJ1-6; no clear D. The germline V and J ends were trimmed by 6 bases and 8 bases, with 8 bases remaining between them. Germline lookup yields CDR1 SQVTM and CDR2 ANQGSEA. The CDR3 has 11 residues. CDR3 protein: CSVEGYSPLHF. The CDR3 DNA sequence: TGCAGCGTGGAGGGATATTCACCCCTCCACTTT.

V is TRBV30 and J is TRBJ2-1, with D tentatively TRBD1 (6 bases). The CDR3 covers 15 residues. Looked up from germline, CDR1 is GTSNPN and CDR2 is SVGIG (reference sequence). V lost 4 bases and J 5 bases, leaving 18 bases between the germline ends. The CDR3 bases are TGTGCCTGGACCCGGTGGGCGAAGGGGGACAATGAGCAGTTCTTC. Translation gives CAWTRWAKGDNEQFF.

The rearrangement uses TRBV7-2 and TRBJ2-5, with D perhaps matching TRBD1 (5 bases). This CDR3 has 13 amino acids. The germline V gene has CDR1 SGHTA and CDR2 FQGNSA. Trimming removed 4 bases from V and 1 base from J, with 7 bases in between. The CDR3 is CASSSGSQETQYF. The CDR3 DNA sequence: TGTGCCAGCAGCTCAGGGTCCCAAGAGACCCAGTACTTC.

The V and J genes are TRBV5-1 and TRBJ1-1, with D tentatively TRBD1 (5 bases). Germline V gene sequence: CDR1 SGHRS, CDR2 YFSETQ. The CDR3 length is 15 residues. Trimming pared 4 bases from V and 4 bases from J, leaving 17 bases between. The CDR3 loop reads CASSTSTGWGTEAFF. CDR3 coding DNA: TGCGCCAGCAGCACCTCTACAGGATGGGGCACTGAAGCTTTCTTT. The full variable domain, with the rest looked up from reference TRBV5-1 and TRBJ1-1, is KAGVTQTPRYLIKTRGQQVTLSCSPISGHRSVSWYQQTPGQGLQFLFEYFSETQRNKGNFPGRFSGRQFSNSRSEMNVSTLELGDSALYLCASSTSTGWGTEAFFGQGTRLTVV.

This chain joins TRBV10-3 and TRBJ2-2; 12 bases fit TRBD1. This CDR3 spans 19 amino acids. V trimming: 0 bases; J trimming: 4 bases; junction bases outside the gene matches: 9. Germline loops: CDR1 ENHRY, CDR2 SYGVKD. The chain's CDR3 is CAISESPPGQGAVTGELFF. The CDR3 DNA sequence: TGTGCCATCAGTGAGTCGCCCCCGGGACAGGGGGCGGTCACCGGGGAGCTGTTTTTT.

The chain joins TRBV5-4 to TRBJ2-4, with 12 nucleotides matching TRBD2. In germline, CDR1 is SGHNT, CDR2 YYREEE (reference sequence). CDR3 length: 18 amino acids. Trimming took 0 bases from V and 2 from J; bases not matched to a gene: 6. This CDR3 is CASSLASGGAGTKNIQYF. In DNA, the CDR3 is TGTGCCAGCAGCTTGGCTAGCGGGGGGGCCGGGACCAAAAACATTCAGTACTTC.

This clone is a singleton in its sample. The chain is built from TRBV6-1 and TRBJ1-1; 9 bases agree with TRBD1. This CDR3 comprises 13 residues. The germline CDR1 and CDR2 sequences are MNHNS and SASEGT. V trimming: 6 bases; J trimming: 4 bases; junction bases outside the gene matches: 3. Here the CDR3 DNA reads TGTGCCAGCAGCCCGGACAGGGGCACTGAAGCTTTCTTT. It yields the protein CASSPDRGTEAFF.

The chain uses TRBV28 and TRBJ2-1; D is undetermined. Germline loops: CDR1 MDHEN, CDR2 SYDVKM. Between the trimmed V and J ends, which lost 5 bases and 9 bases, there was a span of 8 bases. CDR3 length: 11 amino acids. The CDR3 reads CASSQDSEQFF. DNA of the CDR3: TGTGCCAGCAGTCAGGATAGTGAGCAGTTCTTC.